A single sample gave rise to the 14 T cell receptor beta chains below, sequenced in a study of tumor and adjacent non-tumor tissue in lung cancer. This sample's RNA came from whole unsorted tissue. Three rounds of nested PCR, following a modified ARM-PCR protocol, produced the TCRbeta library. Using its own MiXCR run on the multiplex PCR reads, TCRdb lists one record per CDR3 protein. There are about 68,000 distinct CDR3 sequences in the sample; 60% occur only once, and 20% to 25% lies in the top ten. Sequenced input: lung tumor tissue. The receptors originated from a man between 50 and 59 years old with non-small cell lung cancer.

By sample share, this clonotype is medium-sized (0.01 to 0.1%). V usage is TRBV6-5 and J usage is TRBJ2-5, with a weak D call TRBD1 (6 bases). The CDR3 spans 14 residues. V was clipped by 0 bases and J by 5 bases, with 10 bases between them. Germline-derived CDR1 and CDR2 are MNHEY and SVGAGI. The CDR3 bases are TGTGCCAGCAGTTACTCGAACAGGGTTGAGACCCAGTACTTC. Residues: CASSYSNRVETQYF.

A note on this clonotype: The conserved phenylalanine or tryptophan is not found at the CDR3 terminus, so this likely reflects a read error. No DNA is shown, since the ends of the CDR3 on it are uncertain; the CDR3 is the one TCRdb lists. The CDR3 reads CAISGAGSYEQHL. The J gene is TRBJ2-7, the V gene TRBV10-3; TRBD2 reflects the table's D call only, with no check against the DNA. Per the germline V gene, CDR1 is ENHRY and CDR2 is SYGVKD. Ends included, the CDR3 has 13 residues.

Points on this clonotype: At one end, the junction sequence differs from germline, possibly due to a read error. The chain has TRBV11-2 and TRBJ1-1; no firm D call. Germline values: CDR1 SGHAT, CDR2 FQNNGV. This CDR3 contains 14 residues. CDR3 nucleotides: TGTGTCAGCAGCGGACCAGGAATGGACACTGAAGCTTTCTTT. Its protein is CVSSGPGMDTEAFF.

This clonotype has at least ten counts. V usage is TRBV24-1 and J usage is TRBJ2-2; 7 positions agree with TRBD1. Germline V gives CDR1 KGHDR, CDR2 SFDVKD. The V gene end was trimmed by 0 bases and the J gene end by 3 bases; junction bases not matched to a gene: 0. The CDR3 has 15 amino acids. The CDR3 reads CATSDLDRDTGELFF. The CDR3 nucleotides are TGTGCCACCAGTGATTTGGACAGGGACACCGGGGAGCTGTTTTTT.

V usage is TRBV28 and J usage is TRBJ1-4, with D unresolved. Trimming cost V 10 bases and J 0 bases, with 9 bases left between them. This CDR3 has 13 residues. Germline assignment: CDR1 MDHEN and CDR2 SYDVKM. CDR3 sequence (DNA): TGTGCCACCATGACTTCAACTAATGAAAAACTGTTTTTT. Protein sequence: CATMTSTNEKLFF.

This clonotype has a single count. The chain recombines TRBV7-2 with TRBJ2-7, with D perhaps matching TRBD1 (6 bases). The CDR3 has 15 amino acids. V was cut by 0 bases and J by 3 bases, with 12 bases left in between. Germline CDR1 SGHTA, CDR2 FQGNSA. CDR3 sequence reads: CASSLARGRGYEQYF. Here the CDR3 DNA reads TGTGCCAGCAGCTTAGCCAGGGGACGGGGCTACGAGCAGTACTTC.

On this clonotype itself: One end of the junction does not line up with germline, which may come from a read error. The chain is built from TRBV13 and TRBJ2-2; 7 bases line up with TRBD1. From germline, CDR1 is PRHDT and CDR2 FYEKMQ (reference sequence). CDR3 length equals 16 residues. The CDR3 is CASSFLGGAVTGELLF. CDR3 coding DNA: TGTGCCAGCAGCTTCCTAGGGGGCGCTGTCACCGGGGAGCTGCTTTTT.

This clonotype was recorded a few times. A read error may explain this, as a much larger clone is one base away. The chain couples TRBV6-6 to TRBJ1-6; weak D call: TRBD1 (6 bases). CDR1 is MNHNY, CDR2 SVGAGI, per germline (reference sequence). V was shortened by 5 bases and J by 11 bases, with 16 bases between the two germline ends. The CDR3 is made up of 14 amino acids. CDR3 sequence: CASSPGAGAAPLHF. CDR3 coding DNA: TGTGCCAGCAGTCCCGGGGCAGGGGCAGCACCCCTCCACTTT.

Notes on this clonotype: It is likely a read error, because the conserved phenylalanine at the end of the CDR3 is missing. The rearrangement uses TRBV7-8 and TRBJ2-5; weak D call: TRBD2 (5 bases). Germline V lookup: CDR1 SGHVS, CDR2 FQNEAQ. Trimming removed 2 bases at V and 3 bases at J, with 7 bases between. The CDR3 covers 13 residues. CDR3 in DNA: TGTGCCAGCAGCTTAATGCGGGAAGAGACCCAGTACTTA. Encoded protein: CASSLMREETQYL.

For this clonotype: An end of the junction does not agree with germline; a read error may underlie this. The chain couples TRBV6-5 to TRBJ2-1; D is unclear. The CDR3 consists of 12 residues. Germline values: CDR1 MNHEY, CDR2 SVGAGI. The CDR3, as DNA: TGTGCCAGTAGTTACTTTCCGGTACAGAAGTTCTTC. Protein product: CASSYFPVQKFF.

As for this clonotype: Because the CDR3 is missing its conserved closing phenylalanine or tryptophan, this is likely a read error. The chain recombines TRBV4-2 with TRBJ1-4; D ambiguous. Per the germline V gene, CDR1 is LGHNA and CDR2 is YNFKEQ. The CDR3 sequence is 16 residues long. This chain's CDR3 is CVSSRPAGVDAEKLFL. DNA for the CDR3: TGTGTCAGCAGCCGACCCGCCGGGGTCGACGCTGAAAAACTGTTTCTT.

Concerning this clonotype itself: A much more abundant neighbour one base away suggests this may be a read error. The gene calls are TRBV6-5 and TRBJ2-5; D remains unclear. CDR1 is MNHEY, CDR2 SVGAGI, per germline. CDR3 length: 13 residues. Trimming removed 5 bases at V and 9 bases at J, with 16 bases between. The CDR3 DNA reads as TGTGCCAGCAGTGATACGTCCGGAAAGGCCCAGTACTTC. It yields the protein CASSDTSGKAQYF.

About this clonotype: A read error may account for a junction end that differs from germline. This chain links TRBV14 with TRBJ2-1; the D is unclear. The CDR3 loop spans 13 amino acids. Looked up from germline, CDR1 is SGHDN and CDR2 is FVKESK. CDR3 sequence (DNA): TGTGCCAGCAGCCCCTGGGCAGCCAATGGGCAGTTCTTC. It encodes CASSPWAANGQFF.

As concerns this clonotype: The junction differs from germline at one of its ends, possibly a read error. This chain joins TRBV28 and TRBJ1-5; D is undetermined. Germline values: CDR1 MDHEN, CDR2 SYDVKM. This CDR3 comprises 17 residues. The DNA for the CDR3 is TGTGCATCTTCCTCGCAGGCCGAGACCTATAGCAATCAGCCCCAGCACTTT. The encoded protein is CASSSQAETYSNQPQHF.